The next 25 T cell receptor beta chains were all read from a single sample in a study of T cells after yellow fever vaccination. TCRdb reanalysed the 5' RACE reads using MiXCR and keeps one entry per CDR3 protein. The sample includes about 340,000 distinct CDR3 sequences, roughly an eighth of them seen just once. The specimen comprised CD4+ T cells sorted from PBMCs, sampled 15 days after the yellow fever booster vaccination. The receptors here all came from a man aged 18 to 35 who received the YFV17D yellow fever vaccine.

The chain combines TRBV5-1 with TRBJ2-3; the match to TRBD2 covers 10 bases. The CDR3 runs 15 residues. Per the germline V gene, CDR1 is SGHRS and CDR2 is YFSETQ. V shed 2 bases and J 4 bases; nucleotides not matched to a gene: 4. The CDR3 reads CASSFGTSDADTQYF. The DNA for the CDR3 is TGCGCCAGCAGCTTTGGGACTAGCGATGCAGATACGCAGTATTTT.

Many counts were recorded for this clonotype. V is TRBV9 and J is TRBJ1-1, with 7 positions matching TRBD1. The germline V gene encodes CDR1 SGDLS and CDR2 YYNGEE. This CDR3 is built from 19 residues. The J segment lost 2 bases and the V segment lost 2 bases, leaving 18 bases of the junction unmatched. As DNA, the CDR3 is TGTGCCAGCAGCGTGGGAACCTACGGGACAGCCTCTAGTAACACTGAAGCTTTCTTT. Its translation: CASSVGTYGTASSNTEAFF.

This clonotype was observed a few times. CDR3 DNA sequence: TGTGCCAGCAGTGAACTAGCGAGGGGTGAGCAGTTCTTC. The encoded protein is CASSELARGEQFF. The rearrangement uses TRBV2 and TRBJ2-1; perhaps TRBD2 as D (6 bases). The germline gives CDR1 SNHLY, CDR2 FYNNEI. The CDR3 consists of 13 residues. The V and J ends lost 2 bases and 9 bases respectively, with 11 bases between them.

This chain connects TRBV24-1 to TRBJ2-3; D is uncertain. The CDR3 loop spans 12 amino acids. The germline gives CDR1 KGHDR, CDR2 SFDVKD. Trimming left V 1 base short and J 3 bases short, with 1 base between. The CDR3 is CATSDFTDTQYF. The CDR3 DNA follows: TGTGCCACCAGTGATTTTACAGATACGCAGTATTTT.

The V call is TRBV29-1, the J call TRBJ1-4; TRBD1 matches at 8 bases. This CDR3 has 15 residues. V lost 6 bases, J lost 7 bases, and 13 bases stayed unmatched. Germline assignment: CDR1 SQVTM and CDR2 ANQGSEA. CDR3 sequence reads: CSVYPIGTGGEKLFF. The CDR3 coding sequence is TGCAGCGTCTACCCCATAGGGACAGGAGGTGAAAAACTGTTTTTT.

The CDR3 DNA reads as TGCGCCAGCAGCTTAGGCAGACTAATGAACACTGAAGCTTTCTTT. Protein sequence: CASSLGRLMNTEAFF. V gene TRBV5-1 combines with J gene TRBJ1-1; unclear D gene. With 2 bases removed from V and 0 bases from J, the gap between germline ends came to 11 bases. This CDR3 spans 15 amino acids. In germline, CDR1 is SGHRS, CDR2 YFSETQ.

The chain recombines TRBV18 with TRBJ1-2; no clear D. Trimming left V 2 bases short and J 4 bases short, with 14 bases between. CDR3 length: 15 residues. Germline V gene data show CDR1 as KGHSH and CDR2 as LQKENI. As DNA, the CDR3 is TGTGCCAGCTCACCAGTGGACGGGAATTTCTATGGCTACACCTTC. It encodes CASSPVDGNFYGYTF.

This clonotype was found a few times. The gene calls are TRBV3-1 and TRBJ1-2; D gene unclear. This CDR3 comprises 14 residues. Germline lookup yields CDR1 LGHDT and CDR2 YNNKEL (reference sequence). Trimming removed 0 bases from V and 8 bases from J, with 13 bases in between. The CDR3 DNA sequence: TGTGCCAGCAGCCAAGACACACAGAATAGGGGCTACACCTTC. Amino acid sequence: CASSQDTQNRGYTF.

This clonotype was counted only a few times. The chain employs TRBV20-1 and TRBJ2-3; D gene ambiguous. Germline V gene data show CDR1 as DFQATT and CDR2 as SNEGSKA (reference sequence). Trimming pared 6 bases from V and 3 bases from J, leaving 7 bases between. The CDR3 extends over 11 amino acids. In DNA form, the CDR3 reads TGCAGTGCAGGGAATACAGATACGCAGTATTTT. This sequence encodes CSAGNTDTQYF.

The chain couples TRBV7-9 to TRBJ2-1; D tentatively reads TRBD1 or TRBD2 (5 bases each). The CDR3 is 15 residues long. Trimming stripped 5 bases from V and 1 base from J, with 12 bases between. Germline assignment: CDR1 SEHNR and CDR2 FQNEAQ (reference sequence). CDR3 loop: CASSPGTLSYNEQFF. CDR3 bases: TGTGCCAGCAGCCCCGGGACCCTGTCCTACAATGAGCAGTTCTTC.

This clonotype turned up a few times. The gene calls are TRBV4-2 and TRBJ2-1, with a possible D match to TRBD2 (6 bases). V lost 0 bases, J lost 9 bases, and 12 bases lay in between. The CDR3 spans 14 residues. Germline lookup yields CDR1 LGHNA and CDR2 YNFKEQ. CDR3 in amino acids: CASSQDRWGGEQFF. The CDR3 coding sequence is TGTGCCAGCAGCCAAGATCGCTGGGGAGGTGAGCAGTTCTTC.

The chain is built from TRBV5-1 and TRBJ2-3, with 8 nucleotides matching TRBD2. CDR3 size: 16 residues. Losses at the gene ends were 5 bases for V and 0 bases for J; bases not matched to a gene: 8. Germline assignment: CDR1 SGHRS and CDR2 YFSETQ. The CDR3: CASRSSSGLSTDTQYF. The CDR3 DNA follows: TGCGCCAGCAGGAGCTCTAGCGGGCTCAGCACAGATACGCAGTATTTT.

This clonotype was seen many times. V gene TRBV4-1 combines with J gene TRBJ1-2; maybe TRBD1 (6 bases). The CDR3 loop spans 16 amino acids. Germline values: CDR1 MGHRA, CDR2 YSYEKL. V lost 0 bases to trimming and J lost 5 bases, with 16 bases between them. This CDR3 is CASSQDSRGAVYGYTF. The CDR3 DNA follows: TGCGCCAGCAGCCAAGATAGTAGGGGGGCTGTGTATGGCTACACCTTC.

Here the CDR3 reads CASSQDPVGGPDYEQYV. CDR3 in DNA: TGCGCCAGCAGCCAAGACCCCGTAGGAGGGCCAGACTACGAGCAGTACGTC. This sequence joins TRBV4-1 and TRBJ2-7, with D tentatively TRBD2 (6 bases). Germline V gene sequence: CDR1 MGHRA, CDR2 YSYEKL. The CDR3 is 17 amino acids. Deletions cut 0 bases from V and 3 bases from J, with 18 bases between.

The sample holds a few counts of this clonotype. The V and J genes are TRBV18 and TRBJ2-1, with D tentatively TRBD1 (6 bases). Germline-derived CDR1 and CDR2 are KGHSH and LQKENI. CDR3 size: 14 residues. V shed 0 bases and J shed 9 bases, with 12 bases lying between them. For the CDR3, the DNA is TGTGCCAGCTCACCACCAGCCCAAGGGGGTGAGCAGTTCTTC. Translating gives CASSPPAQGGEQFF.

The chain has TRBV29-1 and TRBJ1-1; no definite D call. This CDR3 comprises 12 residues. Per the germline V gene, CDR1 is SQVTM and CDR2 is ANQGSEA. Trimming stripped 4 bases from V and 3 bases from J, with 9 bases between. CDR3 residues: CSVAHSDTEAFF. Here the CDR3 DNA reads TGCAGCGTTGCGCACTCGGACACTGAAGCTTTCTTT.

The rearrangement links TRBV10-3 to TRBJ2-7; TRBD1 is a possible D gene (6 bases). The germline V and J ends were trimmed by 3 bases and 2 bases, with 14 bases remaining between them. Germline V gene sequence: CDR1 ENHRY, CDR2 SYGVKD. The CDR3 is 15 residues long. This chain's CDR3 is CAISDSTGTPYEQYF. DNA of the CDR3: TGTGCCATCAGTGACTCGACCGGGACACCCTACGAGCAGTACTTC.

The chain employs TRBV7-2 and TRBJ2-5; no reliable D call. The germline gives CDR1 SGHTA, CDR2 FQGNSA. V was cut by 2 bases and J by 4 bases, with 11 bases left in between. This CDR3 has 14 amino acids. This chain's CDR3 is CASSLSLDRETQYF. The CDR3 nucleotides are TGTGCCAGCAGCTTAAGTTTGGACCGAGAGACCCAGTACTTC. Filled out from reference TRBV7-2 and TRBJ2-5, the complete variable domain reads GAGVSQSPSNKVTEKGKDVELRCDPISGHTALYWYRQSLGQGLEFLIYFQGNSAPDKSGLPSDRFSAERTGGSVSTLTIQRTQQEDSAVYLCASSLSLDRETQYFGPGTRLLVL.

As DNA, the CDR3 is TGTGCCAGCAGTTACTCCCCTACTAACTATGGCTACACCTTC. It is translated as CASSYSPTNYGYTF. The J gene is TRBJ1-2, the V gene TRBV6-6; the D is unclear. The germline V and J ends were trimmed by 0 bases and 0 bases, with 5 bases remaining between them. There are 14 residues in the CDR3. The germline gives CDR1 MNHNY, CDR2 SVGAGI (reference sequence).

Many counts were recorded for this clonotype. The V gene is TRBV12-3 or TRBV12-4, the J gene TRBJ1-1; D call uncertain. V dropped 8 bases and J dropped 2 bases, with 9 bases sitting between them. The CDR3 covers 12 residues. CDR3 loop: CASQLANTEAFF. As DNA, the CDR3 is TGTGCCAGCCAGCTGGCTAACACTGAAGCTTTCTTT.

The chain joins TRBV2 to TRBJ1-6; a weak D match, TRBD1 (5 bases). V lost 3 bases and J lost 5, with 11 bases in between. Germline values: CDR1 SNHLY, CDR2 FYNNEI. This CDR3 has 15 amino acids. The CDR3 nucleotides are TGTGCCAGCAGTGACCCCGGGGGAAATAATTCACCCCTCCACTTT. This codes for CASSDPGGNNSPLHF.

This clonotype was found a few times. V usage is TRBV5-1 and J usage is TRBJ1-1; the D is unclear. CDR3 length equals 12 residues. Germline V CDR1 and CDR2: SGHRS, YFSETQ. V was cut by 3 bases and J by 7 bases, with 10 bases left in between. The CDR3: CASSSSAGEAFF. CDR3 nucleotide sequence: TGCGCCAGCAGCTCGAGCGCGGGTGAAGCTTTCTTT.

The CDR3 region has the DNA TGTGCCAGCAGTTACTCGAGTTCAGGAAACACAGATACGCAGTATTTT. This translates into CASSYSSSGNTDTQYF. The chain has TRBV6-2 or TRBV6-3 and TRBJ2-3; D is ambiguous. The CDR3 extends over 16 amino acids. Germline loops: CDR1 MNHEY, CDR2 SVGEGT. The V end was cut by 0 bases, the J end by 2 bases, with 12 bases between.

This clonotype showed up just a few times. V usage is TRBV3-1 and J usage is TRBJ2-7, with 7 bases lining up with TRBD2. CDR1 LGHDT and CDR2 YNNKEL come from the germline V gene (reference sequence). Unmatched junction bases numbered 2, after V lost 2 bases and J lost 1 base. The CDR3 has 14 residues. CDR3 sequence: CASSQLAASYEQYF. The DNA of the CDR3 is TGTGCCAGCAGCCAACTAGCGGCTTCCTACGAGCAGTACTTC.

This clonotype has just one count. The chain recombines TRBV6-9 with TRBJ2-3; 8 bases match TRBD2. Germline V CDR1 and CDR2: MNHGY, SVAAGI. The CDR3 is 17 amino acids. The J segment lost 0 bases and the V segment lost 0 bases, leaving 5 bases of the junction unmatched. The CDR3: CASSYSGQRGSTDTQYF. Here the CDR3 DNA reads TGTGCCAGCAGTTATTCGGGGCAGCGGGGGAGCACAGATACGCAGTATTTT.